This T cell receptor (beta chain) was profiled in a study of blood T cell repertoires in COVID-19. Some clones are missing from TCRdb's copy, which holds only in-frame ones; the method was immunoSEQ multiplex PCR. The data hold around 61,000 clones, with nearly 90% observed a single time. Sequenced sample: peripheral blood. The origin of this receptor is a man between 60 and 70 years old with acute or convalescent COVID-19.

The CDR3 coding sequence is TGTGCCAGCAGTGGACAGGGCTACGAGCAGTACTTC. Encoded protein: CASSGQGYEQYF. This rearrangement joins TRBV2 to TRBJ2-7; 7 positions match TRBD1. From germline, CDR1 is SNHLY and CDR2 FYNNEI. Trimming took 4 bases from V and 3 from J; bases not matched to a gene: 0. The CDR3 runs 12 residues.